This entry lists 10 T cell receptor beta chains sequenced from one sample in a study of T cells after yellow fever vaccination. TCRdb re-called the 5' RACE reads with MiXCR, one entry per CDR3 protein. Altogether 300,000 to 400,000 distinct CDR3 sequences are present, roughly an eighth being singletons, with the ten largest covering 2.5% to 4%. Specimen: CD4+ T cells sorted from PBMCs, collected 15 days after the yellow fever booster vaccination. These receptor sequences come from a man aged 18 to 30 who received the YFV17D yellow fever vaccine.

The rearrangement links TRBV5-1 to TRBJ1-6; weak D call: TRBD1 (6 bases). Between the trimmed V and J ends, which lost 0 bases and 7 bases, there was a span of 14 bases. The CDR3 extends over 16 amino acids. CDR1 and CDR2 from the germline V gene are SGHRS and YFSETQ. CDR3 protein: CASSLAEAQGNSPLHF. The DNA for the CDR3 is TGCGCCAGCAGCTTGGCCGAAGCCCAGGGGAATTCACCCCTCCACTTT.

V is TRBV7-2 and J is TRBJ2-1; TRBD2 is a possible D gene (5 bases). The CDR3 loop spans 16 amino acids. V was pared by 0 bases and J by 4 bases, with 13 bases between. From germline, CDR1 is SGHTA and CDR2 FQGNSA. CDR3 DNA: TGTGCCAGCAGCTTAGCCGCGGGTAGGAAGTACAATGAGCAGTTCTTC. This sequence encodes CASSLAAGRKYNEQFF.

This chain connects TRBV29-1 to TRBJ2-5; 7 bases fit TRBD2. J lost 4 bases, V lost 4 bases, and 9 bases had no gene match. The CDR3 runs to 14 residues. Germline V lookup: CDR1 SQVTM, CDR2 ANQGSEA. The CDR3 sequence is CSVVGAGTVETQYF. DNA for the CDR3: TGCAGCGTTGTCGGAGCGGGGACCGTAGAGACCCAGTACTTC.

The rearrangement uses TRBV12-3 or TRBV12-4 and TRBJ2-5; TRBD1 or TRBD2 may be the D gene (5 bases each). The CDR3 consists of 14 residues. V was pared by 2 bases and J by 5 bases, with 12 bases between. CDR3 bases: TGTGCCAGCAGTTTACGAGCTTGGGACGAGACCCAGTACTTC. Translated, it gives CASSLRAWDETQYF.

The CDR3 nucleotides read TGTGCTAGTGGTTTGGCCAGGGGATCCTACAATGAGCAGTTCTTC. This codes for CASGLARGSYNEQFF. The chain is built from TRBV12-5 and TRBJ2-1, with D possibly TRBD1 on 6 matching bases. The V and J ends lost 1 base and 1 base respectively, with 8 bases between them. The CDR3 is made up of 15 amino acids. The V gene's germline CDR1 is LGHNT and CDR2 FRNRAP.

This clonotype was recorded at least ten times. The CDR3 loop reads CASSQGDRVNEQFF. CDR3 DNA: TGCGCCAGCAGCCAAGGGGACAGGGTGAATGAGCAGTTCTTC. The V call is TRBV4-1, the J call TRBJ2-1; 9 bases align to TRBD1. With 1 base clipped from V and 7 bases from J, the junction kept 2 bases outside the gene matches. The germline V gene encodes CDR1 MGHRA and CDR2 YSYEKL. This CDR3 comprises 14 residues.

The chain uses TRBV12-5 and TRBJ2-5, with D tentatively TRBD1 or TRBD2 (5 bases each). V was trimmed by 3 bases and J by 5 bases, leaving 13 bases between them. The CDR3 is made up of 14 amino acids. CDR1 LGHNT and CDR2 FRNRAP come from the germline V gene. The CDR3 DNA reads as TGTGCTAGTGGTTTCCGGGGCCCAGGGGAGACCCAGTACTTC. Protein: CASGFRGPGETQYF.

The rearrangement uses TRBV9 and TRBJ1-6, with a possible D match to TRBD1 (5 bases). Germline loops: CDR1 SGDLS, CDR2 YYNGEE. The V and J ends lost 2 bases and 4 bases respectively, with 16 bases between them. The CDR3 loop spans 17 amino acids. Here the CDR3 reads CASSVGPGRSYNSPLHF. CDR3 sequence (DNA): TGTGCCAGCAGCGTGGGACCGGGGCGCTCTTATAATTCACCCCTCCACTTT.

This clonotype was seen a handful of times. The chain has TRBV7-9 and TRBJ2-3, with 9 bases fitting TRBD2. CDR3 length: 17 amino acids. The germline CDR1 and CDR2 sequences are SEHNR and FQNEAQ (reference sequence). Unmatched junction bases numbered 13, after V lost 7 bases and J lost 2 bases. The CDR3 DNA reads TGTGCCAGCACCCAGCTGGCGGGGGGGCCGACCACAGATACGCAGTATTTT. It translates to CASTQLAGGPTTDTQYF.

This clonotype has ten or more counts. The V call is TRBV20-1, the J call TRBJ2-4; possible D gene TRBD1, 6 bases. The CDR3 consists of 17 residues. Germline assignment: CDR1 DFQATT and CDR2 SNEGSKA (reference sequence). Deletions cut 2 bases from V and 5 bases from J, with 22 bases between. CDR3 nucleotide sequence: TGCAGTGCTAGATCCTCACCTGGGGGCGCGTTACAAAACATTCAGTACTTC. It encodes CSARSSPGGALQNIQYF.